Detailed here is one T cell receptor (beta chain). This clonotype was counted many times. What antigen it recognizes has not been identified. Base qualities were left out, and no much larger clone turns up one base away. The TCR beta CDR3 regions were amplified from the RNA transcripts. The TCR CDR3 was subjected to a first round of RT-PCR using the HTBI primer set and the Qiagen OneStep RT-PCR kit. A second multiplex PCR round built the libraries, followed by size selection and purification. Sequencing of the libraries was done on an Illumina HiSeq2000 using paired-end 100 bp reads. In the authors' own workflow: Raw data were processed with SOAPnuke, discarding reads with adapters, uncalled bases, mean Phred below 15, or no exact constant-primer or identifier match. COPE v1.2.5 was used to merge high-quality paired reads, and clonotypes were defined as unique nucleotide sequences. MiTCR v1.1 was used to align the clonotypes against IMGT TRBV, TRBD and TRBJ reference segments. The analysis included only V-J combinations with a frequency above 0.0001, which together covered 98% to 99.2% of the repertoires. The TCS score was defined as the ratio of F50 (clonal expansion) to E x V (chaos), calculated using BLOSUM62-based TCRdist between CDR3 peptides within each V-J. Welch's t-statistics and random forest reduced roughly 500 V-J features to 10 to 15, which were used in a naive Bayes classifier (R e1071). TCRdb reanalyzed the raw reads on its own, using fastp at Q25 for trimming and MiXCR for clone calling, and kept in-frame beta chains. Identical CDR3 protein sequences are pooled into one entry, listed with their most common genes and DNA. These V and J calls derive from TCRdb rather than the authors' analysis. The sample table lists more than 500,000 distinct CDR3 sequences, about 16% of them with a count of one. The top ten hold approximately 32% of the sample.

Ophthalmopathy patients had moderately to severely active disease, with a Clinical Activity Score of 3 or more, a NOSPECS grade of 4 or more, and a disease duration of less than 3 months. Patients with uncontrolled infections, other autoimmune diseases, pregnancy or lactation were excluded. Diagnoses were established on the basis of clinical symptoms, serum thyroxine and TRAb, thyroid ultrasound, and orbital computed tomography. PBMCs were isolated from about 9.2 ml of fresh peripheral blood by Ficoll-Paque density gradient centrifugation. Trizol reagent was used to extract total RNA, and RNA quality was then checked on an Agilent 2100 Bioanalyzer. These data are taken from a study of T cells in Graves' hyperthyroidism and ophthalmopathy (dated 2019 in TCRdb). Looking at the study overall: Peripheral blood samples were taken at initial diagnosis, before any treatment was given. TCR V-J signatures able to tell the groups apart were searched for in a discovery cohort of about a hundred patients, of whom 43 had Graves' ophthalmopathy and roughly 57 had stable Graves' hyperthyroidism. Prospective prediction of ophthalmopathy was tested in an independent validation cohort consisting of 18 to 20 hyperthyroidism patients and around 16 patients who later progressed to ophthalmopathy. The 100 discovery patients were randomly divided into training and test sets at a 7:3 ratio. In addition, the study compared T-cell repertoires in thyroid tissue and in blood from five to seven Graves' hyperthyroidism patients. Once sampling was done, hyperthyroidism patients were given methimazole at a starting dose of 30 mg daily, whereas ophthalmopathy patients were given high-dose intravenous methylprednisolone. TCR Vbeta CDR3 sequencing of some 140 peripheral blood samples (fewer than 45 ophthalmopathy, 70 to 85 hyperthyroidism and around 17 progressor patients) is reported in the paper. The paper as a whole reports these results and caveats: In cross-validation, a model built on a 13 V-J signature told ophthalmopathy apart from stable hyperthyroidism with approximately 90% sensitivity and about 81% specificity, and in testing the same model reached 80%/75%. In validation, the model predicted progression to ophthalmopathy a median of about 6.5 months before onset, with around 70% sensitivity and about 72% specificity. No statistical method was used to fix the sample size in advance, and group allocation was not hidden from the investigators. Most expanded thyroid clonotypes (frequency above 0.001) were also detected in blood, a finding suggesting that blood repertoires may reflect thyroid immune responses.

The CDR3, from cysteine to phenylalanine, totals 14 residues. The only DNA kept is the CDR3, 42 bases in frame from the first base. Between the V and J ends, shortened by 6 bases and 3 bases respectively, the junction contains 13 bases. The TCR comes from a woman in her 30s with Graves' ophthalmopathy. Sequencing was done on a sample of blood. This sequence uses TRBV12-3 or TRBV12-4 and TRBJ2-3; the D gene is possibly TRBD1 or TRBD2, with 5 bases matching each. The bases read TGTGCCAGCAGACGGGACGTCGGGACAGATACGCAGTATTTT. It translates as CASRRDVGTDTQYF.